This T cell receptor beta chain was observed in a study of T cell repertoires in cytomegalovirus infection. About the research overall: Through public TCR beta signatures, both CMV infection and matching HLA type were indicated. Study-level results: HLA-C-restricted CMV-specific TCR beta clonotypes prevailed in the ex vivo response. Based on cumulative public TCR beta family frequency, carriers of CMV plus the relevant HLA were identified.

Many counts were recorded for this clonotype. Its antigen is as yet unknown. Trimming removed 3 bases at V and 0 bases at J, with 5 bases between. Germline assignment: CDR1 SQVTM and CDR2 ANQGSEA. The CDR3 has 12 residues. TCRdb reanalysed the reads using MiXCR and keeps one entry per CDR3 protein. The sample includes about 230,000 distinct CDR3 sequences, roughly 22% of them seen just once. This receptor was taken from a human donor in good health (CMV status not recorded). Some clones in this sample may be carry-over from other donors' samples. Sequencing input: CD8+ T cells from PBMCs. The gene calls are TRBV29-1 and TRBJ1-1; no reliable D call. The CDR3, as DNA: TGCAGCGTTGACCCAATGAACACTGAAGCTTTCTTT. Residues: CSVDPMNTEAFF.